The clone carrying this T cell receptor (beta chain) appeared once. The data are from a study of blood T cell repertoires in COVID-19. Study in general: Researchers got acute and convalescent COVID-19 samples from the United States, Italy and Spain. PBMCs, B-cell-depleted T cells, or T cells were the source of the cDNA or gDNA that made up the material.

Original processing notes: Amplification from reference gene primers served as the basis for estimated nucleated cell counts. Assay used: immunoSEQ multiplex PCR; TCRdb lists only in-frame clones, some missing. V and J calls and clone size are as listed in that table; D and trimming were resolved from the DNA. The table includes about 140,000 clones, about 89% detected once. Germline CDR1 SEHNR, CDR2 FQNEAQ (reference sequence). Trimming removed 5 bases from V and 1 base from J; junction bases left unmatched: 7. This CDR3 is 17 amino acids long. The chain combines TRBV7-9 with TRBJ1-4, with 10 bases identical to TRBD1. Sample: peripheral blood. This TCR derives from a man between 60 and 70 years old with active or convalescent COVID-19. DNA for the CDR3: TGTGCCAGCAGCACCGCGGACAGGGGGGGAACTAATGAAAAACTGTTTTTT. This sequence encodes CASSTADRGGTNEKLFF.